The next 15 T cell receptor beta chains were all read from a single sample in a study of PD-L1 blockade in urothelial cancer. Measured with immunoSEQ multiplex PCR; TCRdb has only the in-frame clones, and not every one. The sample records roughly 49,000 clones, roughly 86% being singletons. Time point meaning: pretreatment peripheral blood. Sequencing was performed on PBMCs, taken around atezolizumab (anti-PD-L1) treatment. These receptors originate from a man aged 55 to 70 with urothelial cancer.

The rearrangement links TRBV23-1 to TRBJ1-2, with D possibly being TRBD1 (6 bases). TRBV23-1 is classed as an ORF, of uncertain function. CDR3 length equals 15 residues. Trimming stripped 2 bases from V and 8 bases from J, with 18 bases between. In DNA form, the CDR3 reads TGCGCCAGCAGTCAAGAGTTAACAGGGCGTAGCGGCTACACCTTC. It translates to CASSQELTGRSGYTF.

This clone was recorded once. The chain employs TRBV30 and TRBJ2-7, with 9 nucleotides matching TRBD2. Per germline, CDR1 GTSNPN and CDR2 SVGIG (reference sequence). This CDR3 spans 13 amino acids. The J segment lost 4 bases and the V segment lost 3 bases, leaving 4 bases of the junction unmatched. The CDR3 bases are TGTGCCTGGAGGGCTAGCGGGATATACGAGCAGTACTTC. Protein: CAWRASGIYEQYF.

This clone occurred once. The rearrangement uses TRBV29-1 and TRBJ2-4; TRBD1 is a possible D gene (6 bases). CDR1 is SQVTM and CDR2 is ANQGSEA in the germline V gene. V lost 1 base and J 4 bases, leaving 11 bases between the germline ends. The length of the CDR3 is 14 residues. The CDR3: CSVEGRTEKNIQYF. CDR3 DNA: TGCAGCGTTGAAGGCCGGACAGAAAAAAACATTCAGTACTTC.

The V call is TRBV29-1, the J call TRBJ2-5, with TRBD2 matching over 11 bases. Germline V gene sequence: CDR1 SQVTM, CDR2 ANQGSEA. Trimming took 7 bases from V and 4 from J; bases not matched to a gene: 8. The CDR3 spans 14 residues. The CDR3 spells CSAGGLAGGETQYF. DNA for the CDR3: TGCAGCGCCGGAGGGCTAGCGGGGGGAGAGACCCAGTACTTC.

The chain recombines TRBV5-1 with TRBJ2-1; the match to TRBD1 covers 9 bases. In germline, CDR1 is SGHRS, CDR2 YFSETQ. The CDR3 covers 17 residues. The V segment lost 4 bases and the J segment 2 bases; nucleotides outside the gene matches: 10. The CDR3: CASSNGQGKATYNEQFF. Here the CDR3 DNA reads TGCGCCAGCAGCAACGGACAGGGGAAGGCCACCTACAATGAGCAGTTCTTC.

This chain connects TRBV15 to TRBJ2-7; 10 bases agree with TRBD1. The CDR3 is made up of 14 amino acids. Germline-derived CDR1 and CDR2 are LNHNV and YYDKDF (reference sequence). J was trimmed by 4 bases and V by 3 bases; bases with no gene match: 3. This chain's CDR3 is CATSSPGQGYEQYF. The CDR3 bases are TGTGCCACCAGCAGCCCGGGACAGGGGTACGAGCAGTACTTC.

V gene TRBV5-8 combines with J gene TRBJ2-1; 11 bases agree with TRBD2. CDR1 is SGHTS, CDR2 YDEGEE, per germline. The CDR3 loop spans 15 amino acids. J lost 7 bases, V lost 0 bases, and 3 bases had no gene match. CDR3 nucleotide sequence: TGTGCCAGCAGCTTGGGTAGCGGGGGGGAGAATGAGCAGTTCTTC. It specifies CASSLGSGGENEQFF.

This clone was found once. The chain combines TRBV11-3 with TRBJ2-1; 8 bases line up with TRBD2. Germline assignment: CDR1 SGHNT and CDR2 YENEEA. The CDR3 consists of 15 residues. The V segment lost 3 bases and the J segment 4 bases; nucleotides outside the gene matches: 5. In nucleotides, the CDR3 is TGTGCCAGCAGCTTCACAGCGGGGGCTTACAATGAGCAGTTCTTC. This codes for CASSFTAGAYNEQFF.

This chain connects TRBV19 to TRBJ2-3, with 10 positions matching TRBD2. CDR1 LNHDA and CDR2 SQIVND come from the germline V gene (reference sequence). V shed 3 bases, J shed 4 bases, and the junction held 10 bases outside the gene matches. The CDR3 totals 17 residues. The chain's CDR3 is CASSIGSASGSADTQYF. CDR3 nucleotide sequence: TGTGCCAGTAGTATTGGGTCTGCTAGCGGGAGTGCAGATACGCAGTATTTT. Variable domain in full (rest from reference TRBV19 and TRBJ2-3): DGGITQSPKYLFRKEGQNVTLSCEQNLNHDAMYWYRQDPGQGLRLIYYSQIVNDFQKGDIAEGYSVSREKKESFPLTVTSAQKNPTAFYLCASSIGSASGSADTQYFGPGTRLTVL.

A note on this clone: Other DNA sequences in this specimen translate into the identical CDR3. The genes are TRBV5-1 and TRBJ2-7; 8 bases agree with TRBD2. With V trimmed by 2 bases and J by 4 bases, 5 bases remained unmatched. This CDR3 is built from 14 residues. Germline-derived CDR1 and CDR2 are SGHRS and YFSETQ. The CDR3 coding sequence is TGCGCCAGCAGCTTCTCCGGGAGGGCGTACGAGCAGTACTTC. The encoded protein is CASSFSGRAYEQYF.

The V call is TRBV7-8, the J call TRBJ1-1, with TRBD1 matching over 10 bases. V lost 3 bases and J lost 4; bases outside the gene matches: 2. CDR1 and CDR2 from the germline V gene are SGHVS and FQNEAQ. CDR3 size: 14 residues. CDR3 nucleotides: TGTGCCAGCAGCTTCCGGGACAGGGGCACTGAAGCTTTCTTT. Protein product: CASSFRDRGTEAFF.

V is TRBV19 and J is TRBJ1-2, with 7 bases aligning to TRBD1. Germline CDR1 reads LNHDA; CDR2 reads SQIVND (reference sequence). This CDR3 spans 13 amino acids. The junction had 6 bases not matched to a gene; V was cut back by 5 bases and J by 6 bases. The CDR3 DNA is TGTGCCAGTAGTTACACAGGGGTTGATGGCTACACCTTC. Translating gives CASSYTGVDGYTF.

J is TRBJ2-1 and V is TRBV2; D call uncertain. V gave up 7 bases and J gave up 12 bases, with 13 bases separating them. The CDR3 totals 11 residues. Germline V CDR1 and CDR2: SNHLY, FYNNEI. The CDR3, as DNA: TGTGCCAGCATGAGTGGGCTAAGGCAGTTCTTC. Translation: CASMSGLRQFF. Supplemented by reference TRBV2 and TRBJ2-1, the full variable domain reads EPEVTQTPSHQVTQMGQEVILRCVPISNHLYFYWYRQILGQKVEFLVSFYNNEISEKSEIFDDQFSVERPDGSNFTLKIRSTKLEDSAMYFCASMSGLRQFFGPGTRLTVL.

The chain recombines TRBV7-2 with TRBJ2-2, with a tentative D call TRBD2 (5 bases). The CDR3 consists of 16 residues. Germline CDR1 SGHTA, CDR2 FQGNSA. V gave up 1 base and J gave up 3 bases, with 12 bases separating them. The CDR3 reads CASSLDFGVDTGELFF. In nucleotides, the CDR3 is TGTGCCAGCAGCTTAGACTTCGGGGTGGACACCGGGGAGCTGTTTTTT.

This clone was seen a handful of times. This rearrangement joins TRBV7-3 to TRBJ2-5; the D gene is possibly TRBD2 (6 bases). Trimming shortened V by 5 bases and J by 2 bases, and 9 bases separated the two germline ends. Germline-derived CDR1 and CDR2 are SGHTA and FQGTGA. CDR3 length: 13 residues. The CDR3 DNA reads TGTGCCAGCAGCCGCGGGGATCAAGAGACCCAGTACTTC. It codes for CASSRGDQETQYF.